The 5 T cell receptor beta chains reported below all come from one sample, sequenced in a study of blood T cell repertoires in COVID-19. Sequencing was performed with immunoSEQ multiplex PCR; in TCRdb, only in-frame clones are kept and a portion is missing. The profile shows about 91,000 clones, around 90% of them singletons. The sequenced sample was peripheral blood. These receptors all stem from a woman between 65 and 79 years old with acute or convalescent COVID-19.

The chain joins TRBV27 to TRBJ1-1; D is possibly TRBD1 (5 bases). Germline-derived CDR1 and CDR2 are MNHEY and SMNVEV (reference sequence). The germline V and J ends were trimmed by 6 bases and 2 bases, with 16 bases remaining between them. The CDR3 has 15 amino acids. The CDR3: CASRETVVLNTEAFF. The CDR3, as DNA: TGTGCCAGCAGAGAGACAGTAGTTCTTAACACTGAAGCTTTCTTT.

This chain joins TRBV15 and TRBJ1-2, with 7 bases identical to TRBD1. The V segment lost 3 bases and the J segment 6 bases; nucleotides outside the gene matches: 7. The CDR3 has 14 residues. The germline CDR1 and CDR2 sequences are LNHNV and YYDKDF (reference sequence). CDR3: CATSRPDRDHGYTF. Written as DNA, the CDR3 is TGTGCCACCAGCAGGCCAGACAGGGATCATGGCTACACCTTC.

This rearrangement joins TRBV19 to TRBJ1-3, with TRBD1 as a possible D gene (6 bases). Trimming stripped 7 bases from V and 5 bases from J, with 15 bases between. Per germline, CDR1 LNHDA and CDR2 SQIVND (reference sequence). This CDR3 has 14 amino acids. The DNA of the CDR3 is TGTGCCAGTAAGAATCGACAGGAGAGAAACACCATATATTTT. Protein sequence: CASKNRQERNTIYF.

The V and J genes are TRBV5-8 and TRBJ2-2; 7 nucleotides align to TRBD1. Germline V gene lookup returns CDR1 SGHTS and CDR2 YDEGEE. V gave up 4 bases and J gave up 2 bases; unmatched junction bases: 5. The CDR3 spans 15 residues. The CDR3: CASSRGQPNTGELFF. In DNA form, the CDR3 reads TGTGCCAGCAGCCGGGGACAGCCAAACACCGGGGAGCTGTTTTTT.

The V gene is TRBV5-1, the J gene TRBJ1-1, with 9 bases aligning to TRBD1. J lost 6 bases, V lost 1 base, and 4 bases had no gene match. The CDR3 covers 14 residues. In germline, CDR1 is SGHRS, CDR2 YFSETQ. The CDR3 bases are TGCGCCAGCAGCTTGACAGGGGGCTCGGCTGAAGCTTTCTTT. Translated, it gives CASSLTGGSAEAFF. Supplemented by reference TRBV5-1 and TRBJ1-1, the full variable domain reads KAGVTQTPRYLIKTRGQQVTLSCSPISGHRSVSWYQQTPGQGLQFLFEYFSETQRNKGNFPGRFSGRQFSNSRSEMNVSTLELGDSALYLCASSLTGGSAEAFFGQGTRLTVV.